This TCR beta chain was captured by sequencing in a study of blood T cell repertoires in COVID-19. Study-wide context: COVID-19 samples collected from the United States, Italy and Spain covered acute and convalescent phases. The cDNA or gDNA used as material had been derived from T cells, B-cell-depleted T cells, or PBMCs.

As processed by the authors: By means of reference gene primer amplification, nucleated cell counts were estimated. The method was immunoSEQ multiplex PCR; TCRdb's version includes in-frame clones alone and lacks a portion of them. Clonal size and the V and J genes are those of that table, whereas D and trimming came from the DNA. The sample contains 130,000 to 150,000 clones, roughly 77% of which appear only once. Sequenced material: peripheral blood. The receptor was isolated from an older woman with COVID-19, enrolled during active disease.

The CDR3 DNA sequence: TGTGCCAGCAGTGGGCCCAGGCCCTCGGAGCAGTACTTC. This sequence encodes CASSGPRPSEQYF. V usage is TRBV2 and J usage is TRBJ2-7; D is unclear. Germline lookup yields CDR1 SNHLY and CDR2 FYNNEI. V lost 4 bases, J lost 7 bases, and 14 bases lay in between. CDR3 length: 13 residues.